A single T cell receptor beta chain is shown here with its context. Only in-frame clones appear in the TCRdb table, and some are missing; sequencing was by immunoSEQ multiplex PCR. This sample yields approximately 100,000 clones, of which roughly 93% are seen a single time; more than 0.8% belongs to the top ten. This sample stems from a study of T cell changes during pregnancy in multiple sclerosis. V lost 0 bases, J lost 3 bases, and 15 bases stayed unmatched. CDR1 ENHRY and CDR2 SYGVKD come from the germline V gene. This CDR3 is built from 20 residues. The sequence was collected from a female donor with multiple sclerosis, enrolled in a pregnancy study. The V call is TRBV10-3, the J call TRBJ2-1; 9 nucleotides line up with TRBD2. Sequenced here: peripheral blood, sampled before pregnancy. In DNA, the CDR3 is TGTGCCATCAGTGAGTCGGGGTTTAGCGGGAGAAGGTCAATCTACAATGAGCAGTTCTTC. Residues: CAISESGFSGRRSIYNEQFF.